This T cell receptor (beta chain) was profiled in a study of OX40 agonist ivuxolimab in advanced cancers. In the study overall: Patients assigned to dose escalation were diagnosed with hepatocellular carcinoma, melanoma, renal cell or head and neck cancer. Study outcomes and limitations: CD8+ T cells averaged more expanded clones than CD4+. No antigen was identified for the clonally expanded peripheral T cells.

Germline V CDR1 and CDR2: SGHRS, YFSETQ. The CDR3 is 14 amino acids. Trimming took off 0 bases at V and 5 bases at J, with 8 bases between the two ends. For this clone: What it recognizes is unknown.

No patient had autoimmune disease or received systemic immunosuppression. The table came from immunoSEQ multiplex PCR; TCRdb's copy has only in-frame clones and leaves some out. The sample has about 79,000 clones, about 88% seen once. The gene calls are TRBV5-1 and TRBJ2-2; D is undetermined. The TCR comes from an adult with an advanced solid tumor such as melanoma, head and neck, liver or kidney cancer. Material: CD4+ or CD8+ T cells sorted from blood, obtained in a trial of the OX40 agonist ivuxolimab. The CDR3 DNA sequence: TGCGCCAGCAGCTTGGACACATGGACCGGGGAGCTGTTTTTT. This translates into CASSLDTWTGELFF. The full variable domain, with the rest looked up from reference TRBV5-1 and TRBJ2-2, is KAGVTQTPRYLIKTRGQQVTLSCSPISGHRSVSWYQQTPGQGLQFLFEYFSETQRNKGNFPGRFSGRQFSNSRSEMNVSTLELGDSALYLCASSLDTWTGELFFGEGSRLTVL.